The sequence of this TCR beta chain was determined in a study of T cell responses to AZD1222 COVID-19 vaccine. Study results and caveats: Spike-specific TCRs gained breadth and depth after people received two AZD1222 doses. White British ancestry dominated among donors, who included more females, and clonal diversity was possibly underestimated.

TCRdb keeps only in-frame clones here, not all; method: immunoSEQ multiplex PCR. The profile shows 100,000 to 150,000 clones, around nine tenths of them singletons. Regarding this clone: Its specificity is not known.

This receptor was obtained from an adult in good health. The specimen was peripheral blood, collected on day 0 of AZD1222 vaccination.

DNA of the CDR3: TGTGCCAGCAGCTCCGGAGGCGGGAGTCCCTACAATGAGCAGTTCTTC. It translates to CASSSGGGSPYNEQFF. The rearrangement uses TRBV28 and TRBJ2-1; TRBD2 agrees at 7 bases. The CDR3 covers 16 residues. Unmatched junction bases numbered 10, after V lost 6 bases and J lost 2 bases. Germline CDR1 is MDHEN and CDR2 is SYDVKM. The full variable domain, with the rest looked up from reference TRBV28 and TRBJ2-1, is DVKVTQSSRYLVKRTGEKVFLECVQDMDHENMFWYRQDPGLGLRLIYFSYDVKMKEKGDIPEGYSVSREKKERFSLILESASTNQTSMYLCASSSGGGSPYNEQFFGPGTRLTVL.